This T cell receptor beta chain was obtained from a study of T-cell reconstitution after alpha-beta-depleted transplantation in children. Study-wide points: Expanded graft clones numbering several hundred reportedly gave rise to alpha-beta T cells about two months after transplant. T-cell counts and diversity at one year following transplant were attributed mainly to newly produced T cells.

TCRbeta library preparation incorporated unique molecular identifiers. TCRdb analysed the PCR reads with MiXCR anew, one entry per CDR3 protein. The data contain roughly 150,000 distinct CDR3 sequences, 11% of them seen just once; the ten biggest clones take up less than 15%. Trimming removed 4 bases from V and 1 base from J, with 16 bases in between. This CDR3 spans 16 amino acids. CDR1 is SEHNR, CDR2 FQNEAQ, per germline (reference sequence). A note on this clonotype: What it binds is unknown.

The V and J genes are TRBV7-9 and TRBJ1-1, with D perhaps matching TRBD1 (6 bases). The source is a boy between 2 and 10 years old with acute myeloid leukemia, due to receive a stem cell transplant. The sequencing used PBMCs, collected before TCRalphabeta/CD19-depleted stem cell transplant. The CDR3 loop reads CASSYISGDKNTEAFF. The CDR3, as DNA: TGTGCCAGCAGCTATATATCAGGGGACAAGAACACTGAAGCTTTCTTT.